These T cell receptor beta chains were read from a single sample in a study of vaccination effects on CD4 cells after COVID-19. Assay used: immunoSEQ multiplex PCR; TCRdb lists only in-frame clones, some missing. The sample includes 50,000 to 60,000 clones, 70% seen only once; the top ten take around 18%. What these receptors recognize is not known. Sequencing was performed on CD4+ T cells from PBMCs cultured with SARS-CoV-2 spike peptides, taken before COVID-19 vaccination. These TCRs come from a human donor who received a COVID-19 vaccine. Both conserved end residues are part of each CDR3. D genes are given only for firm matches. Only some rows state a clone size, as once, few, many or a class for expanded clones.

v_call	d_call	clone_size	j_call	cdr3_aa	cdr3_nt
TRBV19	-	-	TRBJ1-3	CASSLTAGAGNTIYF	TGTGCCAGTAGTCTCACGGCGGGGGCCGGAAACACCATATATTTT
TRBV9	TRBD2	-	TRBJ2-5	CASSVGGGGVVETQYF	TGTGCCAGCAGCGTAGGTGGCGGGGGGGTGGTCGAGACCCAGTACTTC
TRBV27	-	-	TRBJ1-5	CASSFGGYSNQPQHF	TGTGCCAGCAGTTTTGGTGGTTATAGCAATCAGCCCCAGCATTTT
TRBV15	-	-	TRBJ2-5	CATSRDLGPETQYF	TGTGCCACCAGCAGAGATCTTGGACCGGAGACCCAGTACTTC
TRBV6-5	-	-	TRBJ1-1	CASSYSGDGRTEAFF	TGTGCCAGCAGTTACTCGGGAGACGGACGAACAGAAGCTTTCTTT
TRBV21-1	-	-	TRBJ2-7	CASSKSRGLAHPGPSYEQYF	TGTGCCAGCAGCAAAAGCAGAGGACTAGCCCACCCAGGTCCCTCCTACGAGCAGTACTTC
TRBV20-1	-	-	TRBJ1-5	CSASWEADQPQHF	TGCAGTGCTAGTTGGGAGGCGGATCAGCCCCAGCATTTT
TRBV18	-	-	TRBJ2-2	CASSPLTSHTGELFF	TGTGCCAGCTCACCACTAACCTCTCACACCGGGGAGCTGTTTTTT
TRBV4-2	-	-	TRBJ1-3	CASSQLTVSGNTIYF	TGTGCCAGCAGTCAACTAACCGTCTCTGGAAACACCATATATTTT
TRBV11-2	TRBD1	few	TRBJ2-1	CASSHPDRVYNEQFF	TGTGCCAGCAGCCACCCGGACAGGGTATACAATGAGCAGTTCTTC
TRBV4-3	-	many	TRBJ1-1	CASSQKGRGAAFF	TGCGCCAGCAGCCAAAAGGGGAGGGGGGCGGCTTTCTTT
TRBV28	-	-	TRBJ1-1	CASSPTGRNTEAFF	TGTGCCAGCAGTCCCACAGGTCGGAACACTGAAGCTTTCTTT
TRBV2	-	-	TRBJ2-1	CASSKRSSYNEQFF	TGTGCCAGCAGCAAACGGAGCTCCTACAATGAGCAGTTCTTC
TRBV20-1	TRBD1	-	TRBJ1-2	CSASVFGRQGERYTF	TGCAGTGCTAGTGTATTCGGCCGACAGGGGGAGCGCTACACCTTC
TRBV7-2	-	-	TRBJ2-1	CASSFEGSSYNEQFF	TGTGCCAGCAGCTTTGAGGGGAGCTCCTACAATGAGCAGTTCTTC
TRBV4-2	TRBD2	-	TRBJ2-3	CASSQDFGGATDTQYF	TGTGCCAGCAGCCAAGACTTCGGGGGGGCGACAGATACGCAGTATTTT
TRBV6-2/TRBV6-3	-	-	TRBJ2-1	CASSPRDDRGEQFF	TGTGCCAGCAGCCCCCGGGACGATCGCGGTGAGCAGTTCTTC
TRBV5-5	-	-	TRBJ1-1	CASSIFPLSGRGGTEAFF	TGTGCCAGCAGCATTTTTCCTCTGTCAGGGAGGGGTGGGACTGAAGCTTTCTTT
TRBV6-5	TRBD1	-	TRBJ1-3	CASQGTRSGNTIYF	TGTGCCTCACAGGGGACGCGCTCTGGAAACACCATATATTTT
TRBV4-3	TRBD1	-	TRBJ1-2	CASSQAHRGNYGYTF	TGCGCCAGCAGCCAAGCGCACAGGGGTAACTATGGCTACACCTTC
TRBV9	TRBD1	-	TRBJ1-1	CASSVSSRDRGLNSEAFF	TGTGCCAGCAGCGTATCCTCCCGGGACAGGGGTTTGAACTCTGAAGCTTTCTTT
TRBV10-3	-	-	TRBJ2-7	CAISGSSGVTYEQYF	TGTGCCATCAGTGGAAGTAGCGGAGTTACCTACGAGCAGTACTTC
TRBV5-1	-	-	TRBJ2-3	CASSLGSNTDTQYF	TGCGCCAGCAGCTTAGGGTCAAACACAGATACGCAGTATTTT